What follows are 29 T cell receptor beta chains derived from one specimen sequenced in a study of T cell repertoires in cytomegalovirus infection. In TCRdb, the reads were re-called with MiXCR into one record per CDR3 protein. The data hold hundreds of thousands of distinct CDR3 sequences, with about 39% observed a single time. These receptors have no identified antigens. Sequenced here: cultured PBMCs, sampled from culture after CMV antigen stimulation. These receptors all stem from a human donor in good health (CMV status not recorded). Some clones in this sample may be carry-over from other donors' samples.

The chain has TRBV7-2 and TRBJ2-7; TRBD2 matches 9 bases. The germline CDR1 and CDR2 sequences are SGHTA and FQGNSA. CDR3 length: 15 residues. With 1 base clipped from V and 4 bases from J, the junction kept 5 bases outside the gene matches. The chain's CDR3 is CASSLVLTSGYEQYF. DNA of the CDR3: TGTGCCAGCAGCTTAGTGTTGACTAGCGGTTACGAGCAGTACTTC. The full variable domain, with the rest looked up from reference TRBV7-2 and TRBJ2-7, is GAGVSQSPSNKVTEKGKDVELRCDPISGHTALYWYRQSLGQGLEFLIYFQGNSAPDKSGLPSDRFSAERTGGSVSTLTIQRTQQEDSAVYLCASSLVLTSGYEQYFGPGTRLTVT.

This clonotype appeared a few times. V gene TRBV7-8 combines with J gene TRBJ2-5, with 8 bases aligning to TRBD1. This CDR3 has 14 residues. Germline V CDR1 and CDR2: SGHVS, FQNEAQ. V lost 5 bases, J lost 5 bases, and 7 bases stayed unmatched. The DNA for the CDR3 is TGTGCCAGCAGCCCATACAGGACAGGGGAGACCCAGTACTTC. Translating it yields CASSPYRTGETQYF.

This clonotype occurred a few times. The chain couples TRBV20-1 to TRBJ2-3; 16 nucleotides align to TRBD2. CDR3 length: 21 residues. The J segment lost 0 bases and the V segment lost 2 bases, leaving 14 bases of the junction unmatched. Looked up from germline, CDR1 is DFQATT and CDR2 is SNEGSKA (reference sequence). CDR3 protein: CSARPPGLAGGEMGSTDTQYF. In DNA, the CDR3 is TGCAGTGCTAGACCCCCGGGACTAGCGGGGGGGGAAATGGGTAGCACAGATACGCAGTATTTT.

This clonotype was seen a few times. The J gene is TRBJ2-1, the V gene TRBV7-2; 13 bases align to TRBD2. Germline V CDR1 and CDR2: SGHTA, FQGNSA. The CDR3 contains 16 residues. After removal of 8 bases from V and 5 bases from J, the junction contained 9 bases not matched to a gene. The CDR3 nucleotides read TGTGCCAGCCGAACTTTAGGGACTAGCGGGGACAATGAGCAGTTCTTC. Protein product: CASRTLGTSGDNEQFF.

This clonotype was seen more than once but under ten times. This chain connects TRBV7-9 to TRBJ2-5; 7 nucleotides agree with TRBD2. From germline, CDR1 is SEHNR and CDR2 FQNEAQ (reference sequence). The CDR3 is 18 amino acids. Losses at the gene ends were 5 bases for V and 5 bases for J; bases not matched to a gene: 20. For the CDR3, the DNA is TGTGCCAGCAGCCCCCGAACTCGGCAGACAAGGCGGGAGGAGACCCAGTACTTC. This translates into CASSPRTRQTRREETQYF. Supplemented by reference TRBV7-9 and TRBJ2-5, the full variable domain reads DTGVSQNPRHKITKRGQNVTFRCDPISEHNRLYWYRQTLGQGPEFLTYFQNEAQLEKSRLLSDRFSAERPKGSFSTLEIQRTEQGDSAMYLCASSPRTRQTRREETQYFGPGTRLLVL.

The sample holds a few counts of this clonotype. V gene TRBV7-2 combines with J gene TRBJ1-6; D is undetermined. The CDR3 is made up of 16 amino acids. Germline V gene lookup returns CDR1 SGHTA and CDR2 FQGNSA. V was pared by 4 bases and J by 9 bases, with 19 bases between. CDR3 DNA: TGTGCCAGCAGCTCATTTCGGGTATTGCGAAGTTCACCCCTCCACTTT. It yields the protein CASSSFRVLRSSPLHF.

The J gene is TRBJ2-1, the V gene TRBV5-1, with D maybe TRBD1 (5 bases). This CDR3 has 15 residues. Looked up from germline, CDR1 is SGHRS and CDR2 is YFSETQ. The V and J ends lost 4 bases and 7 bases respectively, with 18 bases between them. The CDR3 loop reads CASSVTGGAGNEQFF. CDR3 sequence (DNA): TGCGCCAGCAGCGTAACGGGTGGGGCAGGGAATGAGCAGTTCTTC.

The chain is built from TRBV15 and TRBJ2-3; 7 positions match TRBD1. The CDR3 is 15 amino acids. Germline V lookup: CDR1 LNHNV, CDR2 YYDKDF (reference sequence). J gave up 0 bases and V 5 bases, and 5 bases lay outside the gene matches. The CDR3 here is CATSGRTGSTDTQYF. CDR3 nucleotides: TGTGCCACCAGCGGAAGGACAGGAAGCACAGATACGCAGTATTTT.

This clonotype was seen ten or more times. The rearrangement joins TRBV6-1 to TRBJ1-1; D uncertain. CDR1 is MNHNS and CDR2 is SASEGT in the germline V gene. There are 13 residues in the CDR3. V dropped 3 bases and J dropped 1 base, with 6 bases sitting between them. CDR3 residues: CASSDQSNTEAFF. The CDR3 bases are TGTGCCAGCAGTGATCAGTCGAACACTGAAGCTTTCTTT.

The chain carries TRBV5-1 and TRBJ2-1; D gene unclear. The CDR3 contains 13 residues. V lost 4 bases and J lost 9, with 14 bases in between. Germline CDR1 is SGHRS and CDR2 is YFSETQ. CDR3 DNA: TGCGCCAGCAGCGTAACACCCAGAGGTGAGCAGTTCTTC. As protein: CASSVTPRGEQFF.

This clonotype was observed a handful of times. This chain uses TRBV6-2 or TRBV6-3 with TRBJ2-1; D is possibly TRBD1 or TRBD2 (5 bases each). V was cut by 7 bases and J by 9 bases, with 19 bases left in between. Germline CDR1 is MNHEY and CDR2 is SVGEGT. This CDR3 region has 14 residues. This CDR3 reads CASIRDLVSGEQFF. CDR3 nucleotide sequence: TGTGCCAGCATAAGGGACCTAGTCTCGGGTGAGCAGTTCTTC.

This clonotype was seen only a few times. The chain couples TRBV7-9 to TRBJ2-7, with 10 bases fitting TRBD2. Germline CDR1 is SEHNR and CDR2 is FQNEAQ (reference sequence). There are 18 residues in the CDR3. The J segment lost 3 bases and the V segment lost 6 bases, leaving 17 bases of the junction unmatched. CDR3 coding DNA: TGTGCCAGCAGTCCTCGGGGGGGCCTAGCGGGGGTAAGCTACGAGCAGTACTTC. Translated, it gives CASSPRGGLAGVSYEQYF.

The sample holds a few counts of this clonotype. The chain combines TRBV11-2 with TRBJ1-1; D is uncertain. V lost 3 bases, J lost 6 bases, and 11 bases lay in between. This CDR3 is 13 amino acids long. The germline V gene encodes CDR1 SGHAT and CDR2 FQNNGV. CDR3: CASSLVGVAEAFF. CDR3 coding DNA: TGTGCCAGCAGCTTGGTTGGGGTCGCTGAAGCTTTCTTT.

V is TRBV4-1 and J is TRBJ1-1; TRBD1 agrees at 9 bases. There are 16 residues in the CDR3. Germline CDR1 is MGHRA and CDR2 is YSYEKL. With 0 bases clipped from V and 4 bases from J, the junction kept 6 bases outside the gene matches. CDR3: CASSQDSGQGTTEAFF. The CDR3 coding sequence is TGCGCCAGCAGCCAAGATTCGGGACAGGGAACCACTGAAGCTTTCTTT.

This clonotype has a handful of counts. The rearrangement uses TRBV6-2 or TRBV6-3 and TRBJ2-7; 9 positions match TRBD1. CDR1 is MNHEY and CDR2 is SVGEGT in the germline V gene. CDR3 length: 16 residues. V shed 2 bases, J shed 4 bases, and the junction held 9 bases outside the gene matches. CDR3 loop: CASSYPRPGQGYEQYF. In nucleotides, the CDR3 is TGTGCCAGCAGTTACCCTAGACCGGGACAGGGTTACGAGCAGTACTTC.

This chain uses TRBV7-3 with TRBJ2-1, with D unresolved. Between the trimmed V and J ends, which lost 8 bases and 4 bases, there was a span of 21 bases. Germline V gene lookup returns CDR1 SGHTA and CDR2 FQGTGA. The CDR3 contains 16 residues. In nucleotides, the CDR3 is TGTGCCAGCTCGCTGGGGATCCAGAGAACTTACAATGAGCAGTTCTTC. Translating it yields CASSLGIQRTYNEQFF.

The chain uses TRBV20-1 and TRBJ2-1, with 8 bases lining up with TRBD2. This CDR3 has 16 residues. The V segment lost 7 bases and the J segment 2 bases; nucleotides outside the gene matches: 13. Per the germline V gene, CDR1 is DFQATT and CDR2 is SNEGSKA (reference sequence). CDR3 sequence: CSGLIEAGGPYNEQFF. DNA of the CDR3: TGCAGTGGCTTAATTGAGGCGGGAGGTCCCTACAATGAGCAGTTCTTC.

This clonotype was counted a few times. V gene TRBV12-3 or TRBV12-4 combines with J gene TRBJ1-2; unclear D gene. The CDR3 covers 14 residues. V was clipped by 0 bases and J by 5 bases, with 10 bases between them. This CDR3 is CASSLAGDGYGYTF. The CDR3 DNA is TGTGCCAGCAGTTTAGCGGGCGACGGGTATGGCTACACCTTC.

In its sample, this clonotype was seen a few times. This rearrangement joins TRBV19 to TRBJ1-1, with 8 bases matching TRBD1. The CDR3 is 14 amino acids. Germline V CDR1 and CDR2: LNHDA, SQIVND (reference sequence). V lost 3 bases to trimming and J lost 3 bases; unmatched junction nucleotides: 3. The CDR3 here is CASSISDRDTEAFF. The DNA of the CDR3 is TGTGCCAGTAGTATCTCGGACAGGGACACTGAAGCTTTCTTT.

The chain is built from TRBV6-6 and TRBJ2-1; the match to TRBD2 covers 13 bases. Germline CDR1 is MNHNY and CDR2 is SVGAGI (reference sequence). V shed 7 bases, J shed 12 bases, and the junction held 12 bases outside the gene matches. The CDR3 covers 15 residues. CDR3 sequence reads: CASINGLAGEPRQFF. In nucleotides, the CDR3 is TGTGCCAGCATCAACGGACTAGCGGGGGAGCCGCGGCAGTTCTTC.

This clonotype appeared a few times. The chain couples TRBV7-2 to TRBJ1-2; D unresolved. CDR1 SGHTA and CDR2 FQGNSA come from the germline V gene. The CDR3 length is 14 residues. V was clipped by 5 bases and J by 0 bases, with 10 bases between them. CDR3 sequence (DNA): TGTGCCAGCAGCGTCCTCACAGCTAACTATGGCTACACCTTC. Its protein product is CASSVLTANYGYTF.

This clonotype appeared a few times. The chain has TRBV7-8 and TRBJ2-5; the match to TRBD1 covers 9 bases. The CDR3 is 14 residues long. The trim removed 1 base at V and 5 bases at J, leaving 2 bases unmatched. The germline V gene has CDR1 SGHVS and CDR2 FQNEAQ. The CDR3 here is CASSLGTGAETQYF. CDR3 sequence (DNA): TGTGCCAGCAGCTTAGGGACAGGGGCGGAGACCCAGTACTTC.

The chain combines TRBV5-4 with TRBJ2-7; a possible D gene is TRBD1 (5 bases). The CDR3 runs to 14 residues. Germline V CDR1 and CDR2: SGHNT, YYREEE (reference sequence). The V gene lost 6 bases and the J gene lost 5 bases, with 18 bases spanning the gap. Written as DNA, the CDR3 is TGTGCCAGCACCCAACAGGACCTGATCCACGAGCAGTACTTC. It is translated as CASTQQDLIHEQYF.

The chain is built from TRBV5-1 and TRBJ2-2, with a tentative D call TRBD1 (6 bases). This CDR3 has 15 amino acids. V dropped 4 bases and J dropped 6 bases, with 16 bases sitting between them. The germline gives CDR1 SGHRS, CDR2 YFSETQ. The CDR3 region has the DNA TGCGCCAGCAGCAAACAGGGCCGTGATTCCGGGGAGCTGTTTTTT. Amino acids: CASSKQGRDSGELFF.

As for this clonotype: A much larger clone is a single base away; this may be a read error. The V gene is TRBV7-2, the J gene TRBJ2-1; D is unresolved. CDR1 is SGHTA, CDR2 FQGNSA, per germline. This CDR3 has 15 amino acids. V lost 1 base and J 4 bases, leaving 11 bases between the germline ends. The CDR3 sequence is CASSLVRGPYNEQFF. CDR3 DNA: TGTGCCAGCAGCTTAGTCCGCGGCCCGTACAATGAGCAGTTCTTC.

V gene TRBV14 combines with J gene TRBJ2-1; D unclear. V shed 4 bases and J shed 7 bases, with 11 bases lying between them. This CDR3 has 13 amino acids. Germline V gives CDR1 SGHDN, CDR2 FVKESK. In nucleotides, the CDR3 is TGTGCCAGCAGCCCCCGGCCAGGAAATGAGCAGTTCTTC. It codes for CASSPRPGNEQFF.

A few counts support this clonotype. The chain recombines TRBV12-3 or TRBV12-4 with TRBJ1-1; tentatively, D is TRBD1 (6 bases). This CDR3 comprises 14 residues. Trimming took off 6 bases at V and 7 bases at J, with 18 bases between the two ends. CDR3 region: CASRTPGASDEAFF. For the CDR3, the DNA is TGTGCCAGCAGGACCCCGGGGGCGAGTGATGAAGCTTTCTTT.

The CDR3 nucleotides are TGTGCCAGCAGCCCCTACTTAAACAATGAGCAGTTCTTC. This translates into CASSPYLNNEQFF. J is TRBJ2-1 and V is TRBV7-2; no definite D call. The CDR3 runs to 13 residues. V dropped 5 bases and J dropped 5 bases, with 10 bases sitting between them. Germline V CDR1 and CDR2: SGHTA, FQGNSA.

In DNA form, the CDR3 reads TGTGCCATCAGTGACAGGGGACAGATTGGACAGCCCCAGCATTTT. Residues: CAISDRGQIGQPQHF. The chain is built from TRBV10-3 and TRBJ1-5, with 7 positions matching TRBD1. Looked up from germline, CDR1 is ENHRY and CDR2 is SYGVKD. This CDR3 spans 15 amino acids. Unmatched junction bases numbered 9, after V lost 3 bases and J lost 7 bases.